The 21 T cell receptor beta chains presented below share a single source sample, sequenced in a study of T cell responses to AZD1222 COVID-19 vaccine. The repertoire was sequenced with immunoSEQ multiplex PCR; TCRdb's copy has only in-frame clones and lacks some. The data contain tens of thousands of clones, around 90% of them singletons. Sample: peripheral blood, taken 28 days after the second AZD1222 dose. The receptors derive from an adult who received the AZD1222 COVID-19 vaccine.

The CDR3 reads CASSSTGLAGVGTGELFF. CDR3 coding DNA: TGCGCCAGCAGCTCCACCGGACTAGCGGGAGTGGGAACCGGGGAGCTGTTTTTT. The chain has TRBV5-1 and TRBJ2-2, with 13 positions matching TRBD2. The CDR3 loop spans 18 amino acids. V shed 3 bases and J 5 bases; nucleotides not matched to a gene: 10. Germline V lookup: CDR1 SGHRS, CDR2 YFSETQ.

The chain couples TRBV9 to TRBJ1-5; D gene ambiguous. CDR3 length: 15 residues. Germline CDR1 is SGDLS and CDR2 is YYNGEE. V lost 0 bases, J lost 1 base, and 8 bases lay in between. The CDR3 nucleotides are TGTGCCAGCAGCGTAGGGGAGGGAAGCAATCAGCCCCAGCATTTT. Amino acids: CASSVGEGSNQPQHF.

This clone was observed once. The same CDR3 is also encoded by other DNA sequences in this sample. The gene calls are TRBV15 and TRBJ2-1, with unresolved D. The CDR3 has 16 amino acids. V was trimmed by 1 base and J by 0 bases, leaving 10 bases between them. The germline CDR1 and CDR2 sequences are LNHNV and YYDKDF (reference sequence). The CDR3 DNA reads TGTGCCACCAGCAGAGGGTTAGCTGTCTCCTACAATGAGCAGTTCTTC. Protein: CATSRGLAVSYNEQFF.

CDR3 protein: CASSMGLNNEQFF. CDR3 DNA: TGTGCCAGTAGTATGGGACTCAACAATGAGCAGTTCTTC. V and J are TRBV19 and TRBJ2-1; D perhaps matches TRBD2 (6 bases). The CDR3 is made up of 13 amino acids. Germline assignment: CDR1 LNHDA and CDR2 SQIVND (reference sequence). Trimming left V 3 bases short and J 5 bases short, with 8 bases between.

The V call is TRBV6-5, the J call TRBJ2-7; TRBD1 matches at 8 bases. J was trimmed by 2 bases and V by 6 bases; bases with no gene match: 6. This CDR3 spans 14 amino acids. The V gene's germline CDR1 is MNHEY and CDR2 SVGAGI. The CDR3 nucleotides read TGTGCCAGCAGACCCGGGACAGGAACCTACGAGCAGTACTTC. Protein: CASRPGTGTYEQYF.

V is TRBV11-2 and J is TRBJ2-5; D is perhaps TRBD1 (6 bases). V was trimmed by 4 bases and J by 5 bases, leaving 8 bases between them. This CDR3 comprises 12 residues. Germline CDR1 SGHAT, CDR2 FQNNGV. The CDR3 bases are TGTGCCAGCAGCTCCGACAGGGAGACCCAGTACTTC. Protein: CASSSDRETQYF.

The chain uses TRBV29-1 and TRBJ1-2; D ambiguous. The germline V gene encodes CDR1 SQVTM and CDR2 ANQGSEA. Trimming left V 1 base short and J 4 bases short, with 13 bases between. The length of the CDR3 is 14 residues. The CDR3 DNA follows: TGCAGCGTTGAAGTAAATAGAAGCGGCTATGGCTACACCTTC. Encoded protein: CSVEVNRSGYGYTF.

V gene TRBV4-3 combines with J gene TRBJ2-7, with 9 bases aligning to TRBD1. The junction had 7 bases not matched to a gene; V was cut back by 1 base and J by 3 bases. This CDR3 is 16 amino acids long. The germline gives CDR1 LGHNA, CDR2 YSLEER. The CDR3 region is CASSQGTGALFYEQYF. CDR3 nucleotide sequence: TGCGCCAGCAGCCAAGGGACAGGGGCCCTTTTCTACGAGCAGTACTTC.

The V call is TRBV10-3, the J call TRBJ1-1; D remains ambiguous. There are 14 residues in the CDR3. Trimming took off 8 bases at V and 0 bases at J, with 13 bases between the two ends. In germline, CDR1 is ENHRY, CDR2 SYGVKD. DNA for the CDR3: TGTGCCATCGGGTGGGAGCTCATGAACACTGAAGCTTTCTTT. Protein sequence: CAIGWELMNTEAFF.

The chain uses TRBV5-1 and TRBJ2-7; no reliable D call. The length of the CDR3 is 11 residues. Germline loops: CDR1 SGHRS, CDR2 YFSETQ. The ends were cut back, 0 bases at V and 4 bases at J, with 2 bases in the middle. CDR3 protein: CASSLEYEQYF. Here the CDR3 DNA reads TGCGCCAGCAGCTTGGAATACGAGCAGTACTTC.

This clone was seen just once. V usage is TRBV19 and J usage is TRBJ2-3; 7 bases are a match to TRBD2. The junction had 12 bases not matched to a gene; V was cut back by 3 bases and J by 3 bases. The CDR3 sequence is 17 residues long. Germline-derived CDR1 and CDR2 are LNHDA and SQIVND (reference sequence). CDR3 nucleotide sequence: TGTGCCAGTAGTATCCCCCGGGGTCTAGCGGAGACAGATACGCAGTATTTT. It translates to CASSIPRGLAETDTQYF.

The CDR3 region is CASSWGDRASPYTF. CDR3 in DNA: TGTGCCAGCAGCTGGGGGGACAGGGCGTCGCCCTACACCTTC. The chain has TRBV5-6 and TRBJ1-2; 9 positions agree with TRBD1. CDR1 is SGHDT and CDR2 is YYEEEE in the germline V gene. The V and J ends lost 3 bases and 10 bases, in that order; junction bases with no gene match: 10. The CDR3 has 14 amino acids. The whole variable domain, remainder taken from reference TRBV5-6 and TRBJ1-2, is DAGVTQSPTHLIKTRGQQVTLRCSPKSGHDTVSWYQQALGQGPQFIFQYYEEEERQRGNFPDRFSGHQFPNYSSELNVNALLLGDSALYLCASSWGDRASPYTFGSGTRLTVV.

The chain joins TRBV5-1 to TRBJ2-3; the match to TRBD1 covers 9 bases. V was clipped by 3 bases and J by 3 bases; unmatched bases: 11. Germline V lookup: CDR1 SGHRS, CDR2 YFSETQ. This CDR3 is built from 17 residues. CDR3: CASSSEHRGQWTDTQYF. The CDR3 DNA is TGCGCCAGCAGCTCTGAACACAGGGGGCAATGGACAGATACGCAGTATTTT.

V usage is TRBV6-2 or TRBV6-3 and J usage is TRBJ2-1; 12 bases are a match to TRBD2. Trimming cost V 6 bases and J 5 bases; bases outside gene matches: 8. Germline values: CDR1 MNHEY, CDR2 SVGEGT. CDR3 length: 16 residues. This CDR3 is CASSKSTSGRNNEQFF. The CDR3 nucleotides read TGTGCCAGCAGCAAATCAACTAGCGGGAGGAACAATGAGCAGTTCTTC.

The chain recombines TRBV2 with TRBJ1-5; tentatively, D is TRBD1 (6 bases). This CDR3 is 15 amino acids long. Germline values: CDR1 SNHLY, CDR2 FYNNEI. Trimming took 8 bases from V and 7 from J, leaving 21 bases between them. DNA for the CDR3: TGTGCCAGCGAGGCAGGGGAAGGCTCGGGGCAGCCCCAGCATTTT. Translating it yields CASEAGEGSGQPQHF.

The chain joins TRBV2 to TRBJ2-5; TRBD2 agrees at 7 bases. Germline values: CDR1 SNHLY, CDR2 FYNNEI. The V gene end was trimmed by 3 bases and the J gene end by 4 bases; junction bases not matched to a gene: 5. The CDR3 runs 14 residues. The CDR3 coding sequence is TGTGCCAGCAGTGAGGATGGACTAGGAGAGACCCAGTACTTC. This translates into CASSEDGLGETQYF.

The chain is built from TRBV5-1 and TRBJ2-2; 7 positions match TRBD2. CDR3 length: 15 residues. The germline CDR1 and CDR2 sequences are SGHRS and YFSETQ. The V segment lost 0 bases and the J segment 6 bases; nucleotides outside the gene matches: 5. The CDR3 sequence is CASSLAGLKAGELFF. The CDR3 DNA is TGCGCCAGCAGCTTGGCGGGACTAAAGGCCGGGGAGCTGTTTTTT.

Concerning this clone: This CDR3 is also generated by other DNA sequences in the sample. The rearrangement uses TRBV3-1 (or the pseudogene TRBV3-2) and TRBJ1-1, with D uncertain. The CDR3 is 14 residues long. Germline CDR1 LGHDT, CDR2 YNNKEL (reference sequence). With 0 bases removed from V and 0 bases from J, the gap between germline ends came to 5 bases. The CDR3 bases are TGTGCCAGCAGCCAAGATACGATGAACACTGAAGCTTTCTTT. It is translated as CASSQDTMNTEAFF.

The genes are TRBV28 and TRBJ2-1; D not resolved. V was pared by 3 bases and J by 1 base, with 7 bases between. The CDR3 consists of 14 residues. Germline loops: CDR1 MDHEN, CDR2 SYDVKM. This chain's CDR3 is CASSFAESYNEQFF. The CDR3 region has the DNA TGTGCCAGCAGTTTTGCCGAATCCTACAATGAGCAGTTCTTC.

The chain combines TRBV5-6 with TRBJ2-7; D tentatively fits TRBD1 or TRBD2 (6 bases each). The V gene's germline CDR1 is SGHDT and CDR2 YYEEEE. The CDR3 loop spans 13 amino acids. Trimming stripped 4 bases from V and 6 bases from J, with 14 bases between. The CDR3 DNA is TGTGCCAGCAGCCCGGGGGCTCTACCCGAGCAGTACTTC. As protein: CASSPGALPEQYF.

For the CDR3, the DNA is TGTGCCTACGAGACTAGCGGAGTAACCTACGAGCAGTACTTC. This translates into CAYETSGVTYEQYF. The genes are TRBV7-9 and TRBJ2-7; 9 bases are shared with TRBD2. After removal of 11 bases from V and 2 bases from J, the junction contained 10 bases not matched to a gene. Germline CDR1 is SEHNR and CDR2 is FQNEAQ (reference sequence). The CDR3 runs 14 residues.